This T cell receptor (beta chain) is drawn from a study of blood T cells in healthy people across ages (dated by TCRdb to between 2014 and 2017). Background for the entire study: Template switching captured roughly one uniquely barcoded TCR beta cDNA molecule per two T cells in model experiments. To track age-related changes in TCR beta repertoire diversity, the study relied on deep sequencing normalized with unique cDNA molecular identifiers. The donors were divided into four age groups: young (average around 17 years), middle-aged (about 39), aged (approximately 62) and long-lived (roughly 86). To avoid experimental bias, donors of different ages were randomly spread across the sequencing lanes. Using the same blood draw, the study looked at two additional independent replicas of 1 million unique cDNA reads for two donors, one aged 18 to 29 and the other aged 80 or older.

Systemically healthy Caucasian individuals from Russia, 39 in total and aged about 6 to 95 years, were included as donors. Each donor gave about 9.7 milliliters of peripheral blood, drawn into EDTA-treated Vacutainer tubes. PBMCs were isolated by Ficoll-Paque density-gradient centrifugation, with at least 7 million obtained per sample. Trizol reagent was used to extract total RNA from the PBMCs, yielding at least 6 micrograms per sample. Naive CD45RAhigh/CD27high T cell percentages were measured by flow cytometry on a PBMC aliquot from every donor. Libraries were prepared through 5' RACE. The instrument given in TCRdb is Illumina HiSeq 2500. A second PCR of about 7 to 12 cycles was performed with a sample-barcoded 5' primer and a J-beta primer mix. A template-switch 5' adaptor carrying 12 random nucleotides introduced a unique molecular identifier onto each TCR beta cDNA molecule. Each sample yielded at least 2.5 million CDR3-containing paired-end reads. First-strand cDNA synthesis was performed from all RNA using the Mint cDNA synthesis kit, with priming by a TRBC-specific oligonucleotide. All cDNA was treated with uracil-DNA glycosylase and then went through a first 18-cycle PCR with the universal primers M1SS and BC2_uni_R. The authors' pipeline ran thus. Normalization of each sample was performed by random selection of 1 million high-quality reads, each carrying a distinct molecular identifier. Reads with shared molecular identifiers were discarded instead of being binned into consensus sequences. MiTCR, set to a Q25 quality threshold and the strictest error-elimination algorithm, was used for CDR3 identification, clonotype clustering and error correction. A nonparametric unseen species model using Euler transformation provided a lower-bound estimate of total TCR beta diversity. Using fastp at Q25 and MiXCR, TCRdb reprocessed the public reads and kept productive beta chains. Identical CDR3 protein sequences are pooled into one entry, listed with their most common genes and DNA. TCRdb, not the authors, supplied the V and J calls. Across this sample there are roughly 1,500,000 distinct CDR3 sequences, with roughly 30% seen only once. 11% of the sample is in the top ten clones.

The germline V gene encodes CDR1 DFQATT and CDR2 SNEGSKA (reference sequence). The cysteine opens and the phenylalanine closes a CDR3 of 14 amino acids. CDR3 DNA only is kept here, 42 bases in frame from base 1. Trimming costs V 1 base and J 7 bases, and their ends lie 14 bases apart. On this clonotype: No cognate antigen has been identified for it. Qualities for individual bases were not recorded, and no much larger clone is one base off.

The research as a whole found: Estimates of total diversity based on one million sequenced T cells were regarded as lower bounds and as underestimates. The percentage of naive T cells measured by flow cytometry correlated strongly with observed TCR beta diversity. Compared with the aged group, more naive CD4+ T cells, fewer expanded clones and increased TCR diversity were shown by the long-lived group, suggesting age selection. Bulk unsorted PBMC profiling prevented conclusive comparison of naive and antigen-experienced compartments. Observed TCR beta diversity per million T cells fell roughly linearly with age, and a significant reduction was already apparent by age around 40. Donor CMV infection status was unknown, potentially confounding age-related changes in expanded clonotypes.

The sequence is built from TRBV20-1 and TRBJ1-5; a tentative D call is TRBD1 (5 bases match). The TCR originated in a woman aged 25 to 39 in good health. Sequencing used blood. The nucleotide sequence is given as TGCAGTGCTAGAGGTCAAGCAGGGCAGCAGCCCCAGCATTTT. The encoded protein is CSARGQAGQQPQHF.